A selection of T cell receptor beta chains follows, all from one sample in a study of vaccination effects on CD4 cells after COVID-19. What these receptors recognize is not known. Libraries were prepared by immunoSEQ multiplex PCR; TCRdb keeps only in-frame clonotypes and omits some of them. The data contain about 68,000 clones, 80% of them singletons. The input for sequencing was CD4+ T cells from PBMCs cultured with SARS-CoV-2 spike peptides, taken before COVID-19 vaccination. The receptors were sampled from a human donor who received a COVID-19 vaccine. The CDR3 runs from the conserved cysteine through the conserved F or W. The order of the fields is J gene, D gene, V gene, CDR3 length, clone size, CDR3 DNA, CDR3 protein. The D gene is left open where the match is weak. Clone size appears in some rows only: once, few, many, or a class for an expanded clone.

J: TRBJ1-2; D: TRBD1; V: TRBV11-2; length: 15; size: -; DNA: TGTGCCAGCAGCAATCTGGACAGGGGGCATAATGGCTACACCTTC; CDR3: CASSNLDRGHNGYTF
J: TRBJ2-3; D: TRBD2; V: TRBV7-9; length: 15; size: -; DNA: TGTGCCAGCAGCCCAGCGGGGGGGCGGACAGATACGCAGTATTTT; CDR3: CASSPAGGRTDTQYF
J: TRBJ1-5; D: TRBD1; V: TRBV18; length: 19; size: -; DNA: TGTGCCAGCTCACCTCCACAAGGACAGGGCGAAAGGCTCGATCAGCCCCAGCATTTT; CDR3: CASSPPQGQGERLDQPQHF
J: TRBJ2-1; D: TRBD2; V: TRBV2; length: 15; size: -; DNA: TGTGCCAGCAGCGCGGAGGGACTACTTTACAATGAGCAGTTCTTC; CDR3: CASSAEGLLYNEQFF
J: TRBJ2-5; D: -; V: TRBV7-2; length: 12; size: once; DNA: TGTGCCAGCAGCTTAGAACTGGAGACCCAGTACTTC; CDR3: CASSLELETQYF
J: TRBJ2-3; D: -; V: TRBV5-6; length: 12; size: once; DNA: TGTGCCAGCAGCTTGGCCGTTTCTACGCAGTATTTT; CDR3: CASSLAVSTQYF
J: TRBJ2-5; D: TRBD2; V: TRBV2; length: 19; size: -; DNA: TGTGCCAGCAGCCGGGAGCGGACTAGCGGGGGGATGTACCAAGAGACCCAGTACTTC; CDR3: CASSRERTSGGMYQETQYF
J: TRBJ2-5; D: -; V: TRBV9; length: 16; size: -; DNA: TGTGCCAGCAGCTCCCGGTTAGAGGGGCGTCAAGAGACCCAGTACTTC; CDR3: CASSSRLEGRQETQYF
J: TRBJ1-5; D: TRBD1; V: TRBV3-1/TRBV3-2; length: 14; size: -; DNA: TGTGCCAGCAGCCCACCGGGACAGGCTACAGCCCAGCATTTT; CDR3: CASSPPGQATAQHF
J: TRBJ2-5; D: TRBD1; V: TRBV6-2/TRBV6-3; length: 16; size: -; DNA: TGTGCCAGCAGCACACTCCGGGACAGCGGCTGGGGGACCCAGTACTTC; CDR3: CASSTLRDSGWGTQYF
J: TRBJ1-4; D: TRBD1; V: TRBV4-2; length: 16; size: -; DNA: TGTGCCAGCAGCCAAGATGTCGGGACAGGGGATGAAAAACTGTTTTTT; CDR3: CASSQDVGTGDEKLFF
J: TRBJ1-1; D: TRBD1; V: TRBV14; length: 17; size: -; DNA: TGTGCCAGCAGCCAATCCGGGACAGGGGGTTGGACCACTGAAGCTTTCTTT; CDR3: CASSQSGTGGWTTEAFF
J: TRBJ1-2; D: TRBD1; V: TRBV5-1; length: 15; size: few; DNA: TGCGCCAGCAGCTTCTCTCCGGGACAGACTTATGGCTACACCTTC; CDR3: CASSFSPGQTYGYTF
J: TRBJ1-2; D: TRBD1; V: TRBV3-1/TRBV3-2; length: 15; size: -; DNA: TGTGCCAGCAGCCCCCGGGACAGGACTTTCTATGGCTACACCTTC; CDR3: CASSPRDRTFYGYTF
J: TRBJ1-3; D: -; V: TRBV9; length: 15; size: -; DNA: TGTGCCAGCAGCGTAGGGGCAGGGTCTGGAAACACCATATATTTT; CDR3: CASSVGAGSGNTIYF
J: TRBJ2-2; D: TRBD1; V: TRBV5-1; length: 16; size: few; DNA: TGCGCCAGCAGCGTGACAGGGGGCGCAATGTCCGGGGAGCTGTTTTTT; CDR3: CASSVTGGAMSGELFF
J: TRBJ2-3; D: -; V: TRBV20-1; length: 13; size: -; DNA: TGCAGTGCTAGTGAAAGCGCCACAGATACGCAGTATTTT; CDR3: CSASESATDTQYF
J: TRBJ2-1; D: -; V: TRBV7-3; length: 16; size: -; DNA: TGTGCCAGCAGCTTAAGGGCGGGGATCTCTAAAAATGAGCAGTTCTTC; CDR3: CASSLRAGISKNEQFF
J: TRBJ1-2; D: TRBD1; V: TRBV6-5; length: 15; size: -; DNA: TGTGCCAGCAGGCCCAGGGGGGTTTTGATATATGGCTACACCTTC; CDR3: CASRPRGVLIYGYTF
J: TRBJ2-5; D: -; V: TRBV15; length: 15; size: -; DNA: TGTGCCACCAGCAGAGATGGCGGCAGCCAAGAGACCCAGTACTTC; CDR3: CATSRDGGSQETQYF
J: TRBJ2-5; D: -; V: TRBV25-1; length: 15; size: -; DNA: TGTGCCAGCAGTGAGATAAGGGGTGGAGAAGAGACCCAGTACTTC; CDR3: CASSEIRGGEETQYF
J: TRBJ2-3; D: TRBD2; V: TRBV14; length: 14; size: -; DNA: TGTGCCAGCAGCCCGCTAGCGGGGGGAGATACGCAGTATTTT; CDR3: CASSPLAGGDTQYF
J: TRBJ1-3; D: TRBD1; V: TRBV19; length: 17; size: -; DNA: TGTGCCAGTAGCGGAAGCCGGGACAGGGGGCTGGGAAACACCATATATTTT; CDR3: CASSGSRDRGLGNTIYF
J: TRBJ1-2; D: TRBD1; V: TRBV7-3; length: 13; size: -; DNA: TGTGCCAGCAGCTTCGGACAGGGGGATGGCTACACCTTC; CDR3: CASSFGQGDGYTF
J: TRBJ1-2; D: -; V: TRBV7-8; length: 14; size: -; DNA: TGTGCCAGCAGCTTAGCAGCACACTATAATGGCTACACCTTC; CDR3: CASSLAAHYNGYTF
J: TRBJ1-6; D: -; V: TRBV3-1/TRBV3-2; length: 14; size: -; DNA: TGTGCCAGCAGCCACTTTGGACAGTCTTCACCCCTCCACTTT; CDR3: CASSHFGQSSPLHF
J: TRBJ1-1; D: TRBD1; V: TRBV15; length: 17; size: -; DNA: TGTGCCACCAGCAGAAAAATTAGAGACAGGGGGCTACCTGAAGCTTTCTTT; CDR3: CATSRKIRDRGLPEAFF
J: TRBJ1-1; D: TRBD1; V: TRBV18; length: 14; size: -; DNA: TGTGCCAGCTCACCGGGACAGGGATCTGCTGAAGCTTTCTTT; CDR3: CASSPGQGSAEAFF
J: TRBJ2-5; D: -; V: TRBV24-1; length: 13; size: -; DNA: TGTGCCACCAGTGAACCTAATATAGAGACCCAGTACTTC; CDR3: CATSEPNIETQYF
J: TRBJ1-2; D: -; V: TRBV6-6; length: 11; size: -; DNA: TGTGCCAGCAGTCAGGACTATGGCTACACCTTC; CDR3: CASSQDYGYTF
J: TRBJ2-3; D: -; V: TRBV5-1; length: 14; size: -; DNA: TGCGCCAGCAGCCCGGGGCAGATCACAGATACGCAGTATTTT; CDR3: CASSPGQITDTQYF
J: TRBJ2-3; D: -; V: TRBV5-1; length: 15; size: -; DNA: TGCGCCAGCAGCTTGGCCGGGACACGCACAGATACGCAGTATTTT; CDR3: CASSLAGTRTDTQYF
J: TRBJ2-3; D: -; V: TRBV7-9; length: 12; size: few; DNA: TGTGCCAGCAGCTTGTCCACAGATACGCAGTATTTT; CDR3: CASSLSTDTQYF